The clone carrying this T cell receptor (beta chain) was seen a handful of times. The antigen is unknown. The multiple sclerosis controls consisted of treatment-naive patients with relapsing-remitting disease, either stable or active. This record belongs to a study of CD8 T cells in Susac syndrome. An input of roughly 0.45 to 1 ug of RNA was subjected to reverse transcription using random hexamers. Amplification of TCR beta CDR3 was carried out by immunoSEQ multiplex PCR, which covered 54 Vbeta and 13 Jbeta segments. TCRdb analysed the immunoSEQ multiplex PCR reads with MiXCR anew, one entry per CDR3 protein. Among around 300,000 distinct CDR3 sequences listed, about nine tenths were seen once. Germline V gives CDR1 LGHDT, CDR2 YNNKEL (reference sequence). The germline V and J ends were trimmed by 3 bases and 7 bases, with 13 bases remaining between them. The length of the CDR3 is 14 residues. Whole-study findings and limits: By the study's own acknowledgment, its TCR sequencing and HLA analysis included relatively few individuals.

Material for sequencing was CD8+ T cells from PBMCs. The chain uses TRBV3-1 and TRBJ1-5; D is uncertain. This sequence originates from a human donor with multiple sclerosis. CDR3 in amino acids: CASSHGPGEQPQHF. The CDR3 DNA reads TGTGCCAGCAGCCATGGACCAGGAGAGCAGCCCCAGCATTTT.